The next 27 T cell receptor beta chains were all read from a single sample in a study of regulatory T cells in long-lasting Graves disease. As to time point: newly diagnosed GD, antithyroid drugs for less than 3 months. The TCR library used RNA extracted from PBMCs. Both iRepertoire HTBI primers and Arm-PCR of CDR3 regions were used to build the TCR beta libraries. TCRdb recomputed calls from the multiplex PCR reads with MiXCR, one row per CDR3 protein. The table shows about 400,000 distinct CDR3 sequences, with around 15% occurring only once. Separately, the same data were catalogued under a study of T cells in Graves' hyperthyroidism and ophthalmopathy.

The sequenced sample was peripheral blood mononuclear cells (PBMCs), obtained at new diagnosis, from a patient treated with antithyroid drugs. Receptors originate from a woman aged 18-29 years with Graves disease.

This clonotype was seen many times. CDR3 nucleotide sequence: TGTGCCAGCAGTTTAGGGGTAGTGGGCAGGGGGCAAGGCTACACCTTC. This translates into CASSLGVVGRGQGYTF. This chain joins TRBV12-3 or TRBV12-4 and TRBJ1-2, with 8 bases aligning to TRBD1. This CDR3 comprises 16 residues. Trimming at V came to 1 base and at J to 8 bases, leaving 12 bases not matched to a gene.

This clonotype was detected ten times or more. The chain couples TRBV2 to TRBJ1-2; the D is unclear. CDR1 and CDR2 (germline): SNHLY, FYNNEI. Trimming cost V 2 bases and J 7 bases, with 17 bases left between them. The CDR3 sequence is 15 residues long. The CDR3 reads CASSESTARHLGYTF. Here the CDR3 DNA reads TGTGCCAGCAGTGAATCCACAGCTCGCCACCTTGGCTACACCTTC.

This clonotype was counted a few times. The chain recombines TRBV5-1 with TRBJ1-3; D is ambiguous. The V gene lost 0 bases and the J gene lost 3 bases, with 16 bases spanning the gap. Germline assignment: CDR1 SGHRS and CDR2 YFSETQ. CDR3 length: 17 amino acids. The CDR3 here is CASSLDHGSLNGNTIYF. For the CDR3, the DNA is TGCGCCAGCAGCTTGGATCACGGCTCTCTGAATGGAAACACCATATATTTT. Together with reference TRBV5-1 and TRBJ1-3, the CDR3 gives the full variable domain: KAGVTQTPRYLIKTRGQQVTLSCSPISGHRSVSWYQQTPGQGLQFLFEYFSETQRNKGNFPGRFSGRQFSNSRSEMNVSTLELGDSALYLCASSLDHGSLNGNTIYFGEGSWLTVV.

In its sample, this clonotype was seen a few times. The chain couples TRBV2 to TRBJ2-4; unclear D gene. The CDR3 loop spans 13 amino acids. CDR1 and CDR2 from the germline V gene are SNHLY and FYNNEI. V lost 2 bases and J lost 6, with 8 bases in between. This CDR3 reads CASSESRRNIQYF. In DNA form, the CDR3 reads TGTGCCAGCAGTGAATCTCGAAGAAACATTCAGTACTTC.

This clonotype was detected ten times or more. CDR3 region: CASSQGQLGLHF. The CDR3 DNA is TGTGCCAGCAGCCAAGGACAGCTGGGCCTCCACTTT. The chain combines TRBV3-1 with TRBJ1-6; tentative D call: TRBD1 (5 bases). Trimming pared 1 base from V and 15 bases from J, leaving 10 bases between. The CDR3 runs 12 residues. Germline V CDR1 and CDR2: LGHDT, YNNKEL (reference sequence).

In this sample, this clonotype turned up many times. The chain combines TRBV10-3 with TRBJ2-4, with D tentatively TRBD2 (6 bases). The CDR3 loop spans 12 amino acids. V lost 2 bases and J 13 bases, leaving 12 bases between the germline ends. CDR1 and CDR2 (germline): ENHRY, SYGVKD. The chain's CDR3 is CAISERRLEQYF. CDR3 in DNA: TGTGCCATCAGTGAGCGGCGACTAGAACAGTACTTC.

This clonotype was picked up many times. The rearrangement uses TRBV20-1 and TRBJ2-1; unclear D gene. Trimming took 0 bases from V and 9 from J, leaving 15 bases between them. This CDR3 has 14 amino acids. Looked up from germline, CDR1 is DFQATT and CDR2 is SNEGSKA (reference sequence). Here the CDR3 reads CSARDRLTSTEQFF. CDR3 sequence (DNA): TGCAGTGCTAGAGATCGCCTCACATCTACTGAGCAGTTCTTC.

This clonotype has more than one count but fewer than ten. The chain combines TRBV20-1 with TRBJ2-5; D is perhaps TRBD2 (5 bases). V lost 5 bases and J lost 1, with 17 bases in between. The CDR3 sequence is 15 residues long. Germline CDR1 and CDR2: DFQATT and SNEGSKA (reference sequence). The CDR3 nucleotides read TGCAGTGCTCCCCAGCCGAGGGCTACCCAAGAGACCCAGTACTTC. Amino acid sequence: CSAPQPRATQETQYF.

Note on this clonotype: A much larger clone lies a single base off, so this may be a read error. V is TRBV12-3 or TRBV12-4 and J is TRBJ1-2; 7 bases match TRBD1. The CDR3 loop spans 13 amino acids. CDR3 nucleotides: TGTGCCGGCAGATTTACAGGGGTGGGTGGCTACACCTTC. As protein: CAGRFTGVGGYTF.

The chain carries TRBV5-6 and TRBJ2-1, with D hard to call. The CDR3 is 16 residues long. Deletions cut 0 bases from V and 4 bases from J, with 14 bases between. CDR1 and CDR2 from the germline V gene are SGHDT and YYEEEE. CDR3: CASSLGAQAGYNEQFF. The CDR3 coding sequence is TGTGCCAGCAGCTTGGGGGCCCAAGCTGGGTACAATGAGCAGTTCTTC.

This clonotype was observed a handful of times. CDR3 loop: CASSPPRTNTGELFF. DNA of the CDR3: TGTGCCAGCAGCCCCCCTCGGACGAACACCGGGGAGCTGTTTTTT. The V call is TRBV7-9, the J call TRBJ2-2; unclear D gene. In germline, CDR1 is SEHNR, CDR2 FQNEAQ (reference sequence). The CDR3 has 15 residues. Trimming cost V 5 bases and J 0 bases, with 10 bases left between them.

The table lists this clonotype with many counts. This sequence joins TRBV20-1 and TRBJ1-1, with a tentative D call TRBD1 (6 bases). The CDR3 contains 13 residues. CDR1 is DFQATT, CDR2 SNEGSKA, per germline (reference sequence). V gave up 1 base and J gave up 3 bases, with 9 bases separating them. CDR3 DNA sequence: TGCAGTGCTAGAGGGGACATTCACACTGAAGCTTTCTTT. This codes for CSARGDIHTEAFF.

This clonotype was seen only a few times. This rearrangement joins TRBV2 to TRBJ2-2; D is possibly TRBD2 (6 bases). Germline V CDR1 and CDR2: SNHLY, FYNNEI. V was clipped by 5 bases and J by 10 bases, with 14 bases between them. The CDR3 has 13 residues. In nucleotides, the CDR3 is TGTGCCAGCAGTCGTAGCGGCACTTTGGAGCTGTTTTTT. It specifies CASSRSGTLELFF.

This clonotype was recorded at least ten times. The genes are TRBV20-1 and TRBJ2-7; the D gene could be TRBD1 or TRBD2 (6 bases each). V was cut by 1 base and J by 2 bases, with 18 bases left in between. CDR1 and CDR2 from the germline V gene are DFQATT and SNEGSKA (reference sequence). The CDR3 is made up of 16 amino acids. In DNA, the CDR3 is TGCAGTGCTAGAGGAGACAGGACTACCCCTCCCTACGAGCAGTACTTC. This translates into CSARGDRTTPPYEQYF.

This clonotype was picked up many times. This chain joins TRBV6-5 and TRBJ2-3; D perhaps matches TRBD1 (7 bases). The CDR3 has 17 amino acids. The V gene lost 0 bases and the J gene lost 1 base, with 14 bases spanning the gap. CDR1 and CDR2 from the germline V gene are MNHEY and SVGAGI. The CDR3 loop is CASSYSFQGGGTDTQYF. The CDR3 DNA reads as TGTGCCAGCAGTTACTCGTTCCAGGGGGGCGGCACAGATACGCAGTATTTT.

This chain joins TRBV25-1 and TRBJ1-2, with D possibly being TRBD1 (6 bases). Trimming removed 3 bases from V and 7 bases from J, with 15 bases in between. Germline CDR1 reads MGHDK; CDR2 reads SYGVNS. This CDR3 spans 14 amino acids. In nucleotides, the CDR3 is TGTGCCAGCAGTGAGGGGGCAGGGAGAGGTGGCTACACCTTC. Residues: CASSEGAGRGGYTF.

The rearrangement links TRBV20-1 to TRBJ1-5; the match to TRBD1 covers 9 bases. The CDR3 has 16 residues. From germline, CDR1 is DFQATT and CDR2 SNEGSKA (reference sequence). The V gene end was trimmed by 2 bases and the J gene end by 7 bases; junction bases not matched to a gene: 12. CDR3 protein: CSARPPGQGPGQPQHF. CDR3 in DNA: TGCAGTGCTAGACCCCCGGGACAGGGTCCAGGGCAGCCCCAGCATTTT.

This clonotype has a count of ten or more. The rearrangement uses TRBV20-1 and TRBJ2-1; D uncertain. Trimming took 0 bases from V and 5 from J, leaving 8 bases between them. CDR1 is DFQATT, CDR2 SNEGSKA, per germline (reference sequence). The CDR3 extends over 13 amino acids. DNA for the CDR3: TGCAGTGCTAGAGATTGGCCAGACAATGAGCAGTTCTTC. This gives the protein CSARDWPDNEQFF.

This clonotype was counted at least ten times. J is TRBJ2-2 and V is TRBV12-3 or TRBV12-4; maybe TRBD2 (7 bases). Trimming removed 7 bases from V and 4 bases from J, with 16 bases in between. This CDR3 region has 15 residues. DNA of the CDR3: TGTGCCAGCACCTATAAGGGGGGGGCCACCGGGGAGCTGTTTTTT. Its protein is CASTYKGGATGELFF.

This clonotype was seen repeatedly, ten times or more. The chain links TRBV5-1 to TRBJ2-1, with 16 positions matching TRBD2. CDR3 size: 19 residues. J lost 0 bases, V lost 5 bases, and 8 bases had no gene match. CDR1 SGHRS and CDR2 YFSETQ come from the germline V gene. The CDR3 loop is CASRWGLAGGSSSYNEQFF. The CDR3 DNA reads TGCGCCAGCAGATGGGGACTAGCGGGGGGGTCAAGCTCCTACAATGAGCAGTTCTTC.

The table lists this clonotype with many counts. The chain carries TRBV7-2 and TRBJ2-7; D not certain. Germline CDR1 reads SGHTA; CDR2 reads FQGNSA. The CDR3 runs 14 residues. V was trimmed by 5 bases and J by 0 bases, leaving 11 bases between them. CDR3 DNA: TGTGCCAGCAGCCCCCCGCCGGGCTCCTACGAGCAGTACTTC. The encoded protein is CASSPPPGSYEQYF.

This clonotype was counted many times. V is TRBV11-2 and J is TRBJ2-1; 9 bases map to TRBD2. Germline CDR1 SGHAT, CDR2 FQNNGV. CDR3 length: 19 residues. J gave up 4 bases and V 4 bases, and 17 bases lay outside the gene matches. This CDR3 reads CASSSGAGGPEGGYNEQFF. In nucleotides, the CDR3 is TGTGCCAGCAGCTCGGGAGCGGGGGGCCCTGAGGGGGGATACAATGAGCAGTTCTTC.

This clonotype was seen many times. The gene calls are TRBV7-2 and TRBJ2-1; D uncertain. Germline assignment: CDR1 SGHTA and CDR2 FQGNSA. The length of the CDR3 is 18 residues. Trimming pared 0 bases from V and 9 bases from J, leaving 24 bases between. CDR3 DNA sequence: TGTGCCAGCAGCTTAGCCCGGTCGGCTAGTATCCTGAGTGGTGAGCAGTTCTTC. As protein: CASSLARSASILSGEQFF.

The chain uses TRBV5-1 and TRBJ2-1; 16 nucleotides align to TRBD2. The junction had 10 bases not matched to a gene; V was cut back by 4 bases and J by 6 bases. Germline values: CDR1 SGHRS, CDR2 YFSETQ. CDR3 length equals 18 residues. Here the CDR3 reads CASSSQGTSGRAGNEQFF. The CDR3 nucleotides read TGCGCCAGCAGCAGCCAAGGGACTAGCGGGAGGGCCGGCAATGAGCAGTTCTTC.

On this clonotype itself: A much larger clone is a single base away; this may be a read error. The chain links TRBV3-1 to TRBJ1-2; TRBD1 might be the D (6 bases). The CDR3 has 15 residues. Per germline, CDR1 LGHDT and CDR2 YNNKEL (reference sequence). As DNA, the CDR3 is TGTGCCAGCAGCCAAGTAGTAGGGGACACCTATGACTACACCTTC. Encoded protein: CASSQVVGDTYDYTF.

This clonotype was counted a few times. This chain joins TRBV7-8 and TRBJ1-1, with 7 bases identical to TRBD1. Germline V CDR1 and CDR2: SGHVS, FQNEAQ. The CDR3 totals 16 residues. Unmatched junction bases numbered 5, after V lost 1 base and J lost 0 bases. The CDR3 nucleotides read TGTGCCAGCAGCTTAGAGGGGGCAGGGGTGAACACTGAAGCTTTCTTT. It yields the protein CASSLEGAGVNTEAFF.

The table lists this clonotype with a few counts. The chain joins TRBV19 to TRBJ1-1, with a weak D call TRBD1 (5 bases). The CDR3 loop spans 14 amino acids. Trimming left V 1 base short and J 2 bases short, with 8 bases between. CDR1 is LNHDA, CDR2 SQIVND, per germline (reference sequence). CDR3 nucleotides: TGTGCCAGTAGTATAGCGACAGACAACACTGAAGCTTTCTTT. Translation: CASSIATDNTEAFF.